These 5 T cell receptor beta chains originate from one sample sequenced in a study of memory CD4+ T cells and cytomegalovirus serostatus. The sort gate was single viable CD3+CD4+CD8-CD45RO+ cells for memory CD4+ T cells. Data came from immunoSEQ multiplex PCR; TCRdb stores just in-frame clones and leaves some out. This sample has some 50,000 clones, with around 76% found just once. The specimen sequenced was memory CD4+ T cells from blood. The receptor source for this set is an adult in good health and CMV-seronegative.

The chain couples TRBV7-2 to TRBJ2-7; 7 positions agree with TRBD1. CDR3 size: 15 residues. Germline trimming cut 1 base from V and 2 bases from J; bases unmatched to any gene: 5. CDR1 and CDR2 from the germline V gene are SGHTA and FQGNSA. The CDR3 DNA is TGTGCCAGCAGCTTAGACCGGGACAGCACCTACGAGCAGTACTTC. Protein product: CASSLDRDSTYEQYF. The whole variable domain, remainder taken from reference TRBV7-2 and TRBJ2-7, is GAGVSQSPSNKVTEKGKDVELRCDPISGHTALYWYRQSLGQGLEFLIYFQGNSAPDKSGLPSDRFSAERTGGSVSTLTIQRTQQEDSAVYLCASSLDRDSTYEQYFGPGTRLTVT.

This clone was seen only a few times. The rearrangement links TRBV5-1 to TRBJ2-1, with 10 bases fitting TRBD2. There are 15 residues in the CDR3. V lost 2 bases to trimming and J lost 9 bases; unmatched junction nucleotides: 8. The V gene's germline CDR1 is SGHRS and CDR2 YFSETQ. The CDR3 DNA reads as TGCGCCAGCAGCTTAACCAGCGGGAGGGCCGGTGAGCAGTTCTTC. It translates to CASSLTSGRAGEQFF.

The rearrangement uses TRBV11-2 and TRBJ1-4; tentative D call: TRBD1 (5 bases). V was pared by 4 bases and J by 13 bases, with 16 bases between. CDR1 and CDR2 from the germline V gene are SGHAT and FQNNGV. The CDR3 has 13 residues. The DNA for the CDR3 is TGTGCCAGCAGCTCGACAGACCGAGAGGGACTGTTTTTT. Its protein is CASSSTDREGLFF.

This clone appeared a few times. The genes are TRBV5-5 and TRBJ1-5; D uncertain. Germline-derived CDR1 and CDR2 are SGHKS and YYEKEE (reference sequence). V lost 2 bases to trimming and J lost 4 bases, with 13 bases between them. The CDR3 covers 15 residues. CDR3 DNA sequence: TGTGCCAGCAGCTTCGACGACACGGTTAATCAGCCCCAGCATTTT. Amino acid sequence: CASSFDDTVNQPQHF.

The chain combines TRBV7-2 with TRBJ2-2, with D tentatively TRBD1 (6 bases). The length of the CDR3 is 14 residues. Germline CDR1 and CDR2: SGHTA and FQGNSA. V dropped 1 base and J dropped 5 bases, with 8 bases sitting between them. CDR3 region: CASSLGQGTGELFF. The CDR3 DNA follows: TGTGCCAGCAGCTTAGGGCAGGGGACCGGGGAGCTGTTTTTT.